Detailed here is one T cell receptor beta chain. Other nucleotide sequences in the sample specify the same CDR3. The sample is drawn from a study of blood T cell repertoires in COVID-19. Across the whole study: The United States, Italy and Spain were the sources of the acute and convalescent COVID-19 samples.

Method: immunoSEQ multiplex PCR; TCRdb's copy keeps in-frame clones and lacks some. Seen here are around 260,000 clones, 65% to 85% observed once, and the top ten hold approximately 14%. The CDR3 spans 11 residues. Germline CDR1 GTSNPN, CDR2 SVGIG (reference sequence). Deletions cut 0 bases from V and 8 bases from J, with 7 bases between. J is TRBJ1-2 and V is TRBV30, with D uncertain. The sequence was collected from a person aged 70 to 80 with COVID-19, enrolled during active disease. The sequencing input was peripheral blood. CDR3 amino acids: CAWSVAGGYTF. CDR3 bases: TGTGCCTGGAGTGTTGCAGGAGGCTACACCTTC.